The 21 T cell receptor beta chains presented below share a single source sample, sequenced in a study of PD-1 and CTLA-4 blockade in melanoma. Some clones are missing from TCRdb's copy, which holds only in-frame ones; the method was immunoSEQ multiplex PCR. This table has 6,000 to 8,500 clones, 80% appearing once. This material consisted of CD8+ T cells from peripheral blood, taken before anti-PD-1 treatment. The source is a human donor with melanoma.

The J gene is TRBJ2-5, the V gene TRBV9; either TRBD1 or TRBD2 may fit D (5 bases each). CDR1 is SGDLS and CDR2 is YYNGEE in the germline V gene. CDR3 length: 14 residues. Trimming pared 3 bases from V and 7 bases from J, leaving 16 bases between. Here the CDR3 DNA reads TGTGCCAGCAGCGACGGGGACGACACCGGGACCCAGTACTTC. Translation gives CASSDGDDTGTQYF.

This clone turned up a few times. The V call is TRBV7-9, the J call TRBJ2-3; D is undetermined. This CDR3 spans 12 amino acids. Trimming took 2 bases from V and 5 from J, leaving 5 bases between them. Germline loops: CDR1 SEHNR, CDR2 FQNEAQ (reference sequence). The CDR3 nucleotides are TGTGCCAGCAGCTTATTTGAAGATACGCAGTATTTT. It yields the protein CASSLFEDTQYF.

The rearrangement joins TRBV5-1 to TRBJ2-7; 9 bases fit TRBD1. Germline V gene lookup returns CDR1 SGHRS and CDR2 YFSETQ. After removal of 3 bases from V and 3 bases from J, the junction contained 4 bases not matched to a gene. This CDR3 has 14 amino acids. The CDR3 reads CASSSGQGGYEQYF. The CDR3 coding sequence is TGCGCCAGCAGCTCGGGACAGGGAGGCTACGAGCAGTACTTC.

The rearrangement links TRBV29-1 to TRBJ1-2, with TRBD1 matching 9 bases. CDR3 length: 13 amino acids. Per germline, CDR1 SQVTM and CDR2 ANQGSEA. With 6 bases clipped from V and 6 bases from J, the junction kept 8 bases outside the gene matches. CDR3 nucleotide sequence: TGCAGCGTCCCCGGACAGGGGTTAGATGGCTACACCTTC. This translates into CSVPGQGLDGYTF.

This chain joins TRBV10-3 and TRBJ2-1; TRBD2 agrees at 8 bases. Germline V gene lookup returns CDR1 ENHRY and CDR2 SYGVKD. The CDR3 consists of 14 residues. Trimming cost V 4 bases and J 10 bases; bases outside gene matches: 9. CDR3 sequence: CAISGAGGAEEQFF. The CDR3 coding sequence is TGTGCCATCAGTGGGGCGGGAGGTGCGGAGGAGCAGTTCTTC.

This clone was counted a few times. The chain is built from TRBV19 and TRBJ1-2; the D is unclear. The CDR3 runs 13 residues. Trimming took off 3 bases at V and 4 bases at J, with 9 bases between the two ends. Germline CDR1 LNHDA, CDR2 SQIVND (reference sequence). The CDR3 loop is CASSMGLGYGYTF. The DNA for the CDR3 is TGTGCCAGTAGTATGGGGTTGGGCTATGGCTACACCTTC.

This clone qualifies as large. The V and J genes are TRBV5-1 and TRBJ1-1; TRBD1 matches 7 bases. The V segment lost 2 bases and the J segment 6 bases; nucleotides outside the gene matches: 4. The CDR3 is 13 amino acids. Germline CDR1 and CDR2: SGHRS and YFSETQ. The CDR3 protein is CASSFEGAPEAFF. CDR3 sequence (DNA): TGCGCCAGCAGCTTCGAGGGGGCACCTGAAGCTTTCTTT.

The chain is built from TRBV5-1 and TRBJ1-2; 8 bases are a match to TRBD1. CDR3 size: 15 residues. Germline V gene sequence: CDR1 SGHRS, CDR2 YFSETQ. Trimming at V came to 4 bases and at J to 5 bases, leaving 10 bases not matched to a gene. The CDR3 sequence is CASSSTGQDFYGYTF. The CDR3 nucleotides are TGCGCCAGCAGCAGCACGGGACAGGATTTTTATGGCTACACCTTC.

This clone was detected once. CDR3 nucleotide sequence: TGTGCCAGCAGCTCTCCCGGGACAGGGAGAGGAAGCACAGATACGCAGTATTTT. It codes for CASSSPGTGRGSTDTQYF. V and J are TRBV13 and TRBJ2-3; 9 nucleotides align to TRBD1. V shed 4 bases and J 0 bases; nucleotides not matched to a gene: 11. The CDR3 covers 18 residues. Germline CDR1 and CDR2: PRHDT and FYEKMQ (reference sequence).

This clone came up once. The chain is built from TRBV6-5 and TRBJ2-7; 10 nucleotides line up with TRBD1. This CDR3 spans 16 amino acids. V shed 2 bases and J 2 bases; nucleotides not matched to a gene: 6. Germline-derived CDR1 and CDR2 are MNHEY and SVGAGI. This CDR3 is CASSYSRDRGPYEQYF. The DNA of the CDR3 is TGTGCCAGCAGTTACAGCAGGGACAGGGGACCCTACGAGCAGTACTTC.

In this sample, this clone turned up a few times. The V call is TRBV6-5, the J call TRBJ1-1, with D tentatively TRBD1 (5 bases). This CDR3 is 13 amino acids long. Trimming shortened V by 6 bases and J by 3 bases, and 11 bases separated the two germline ends. CDR1 and CDR2 (germline): MNHEY, SVGAGI. CDR3 loop: CASSTGGYTEAFF. The CDR3 DNA follows: TGTGCCAGCAGCACCGGGGGTTACACTGAAGCTTTCTTT.

J is TRBJ1-6 and V is TRBV3-1 (or the pseudogene TRBV3-2); 11 positions match TRBD1. Germline trimming cut 4 bases from V and 8 bases from J; bases unmatched to any gene: 7. The CDR3 is 16 residues long. Germline-derived CDR1 and CDR2 are LGHDT and YNNKEL (reference sequence). Here the CDR3 reads CASSPWTGGLDSPLHF. The CDR3 nucleotides read TGTGCCAGCAGCCCCTGGACAGGGGGCTTGGATTCACCCCTCCACTTT.

The chain carries TRBV6-6 and TRBJ1-5; D is undetermined. CDR1 is MNHNY and CDR2 is SVGAGI in the germline V gene (reference sequence). V gave up 4 bases and J gave up 7 bases, with 14 bases separating them. The CDR3 runs 14 residues. CDR3 residues: CASSSTAGTQPQHF. CDR3 DNA: TGTGCCAGCAGTTCGACCGCAGGTACCCAGCCCCAGCATTTT.

The rearrangement joins TRBV27 to TRBJ2-1; a weak D match, TRBD2 (6 bases). This CDR3 is built from 14 residues. V was shortened by 3 bases and J by 2 bases, with 8 bases between the two germline ends. Germline CDR1 reads MNHEY; CDR2 reads SMNVEV (reference sequence). The CDR3 protein is CASSLAGPYNEQFF. The CDR3 DNA is TGTGCCAGCAGTTTGGCGGGGCCCTACAATGAGCAGTTCTTC.

This chain uses TRBV18 with TRBJ1-5; D perhaps matches TRBD1 (5 bases). This CDR3 is built from 16 residues. V lost 3 bases, J lost 3 bases, and 15 bases lay in between. Germline V lookup: CDR1 KGHSH, CDR2 LQKENI. The CDR3 sequence is CASSPKGTRANQPQHF. The CDR3 DNA reads as TGTGCCAGCTCACCGAAGGGGACGCGCGCCAATCAGCCCCAGCATTTT.

The chain couples TRBV5-5 to TRBJ1-1, with D perhaps matching TRBD1 (6 bases). The germline V gene encodes CDR1 SGHKS and CDR2 YYEKEE (reference sequence). The CDR3 has 15 residues. With 2 bases removed from V and 0 bases from J, the gap between germline ends came to 11 bases. The CDR3 spells CASSFPSGVNTEAFF. The CDR3 DNA follows: TGTGCCAGCAGCTTTCCGTCAGGGGTGAACACTGAAGCTTTCTTT. The whole variable domain, filled in from reference TRBV5-5 and TRBJ1-1, reads DAGVTQSPTHLIKTRGQQVTLRCSPISGHKSVSWYQQVLGQGPQFIFQYYEKEERGRGNFPDRFSARQFPNYSSELNVNALLLGDSALYLCASSFPSGVNTEAFFGQGTRLTVV.

This rearrangement joins TRBV7-2 to TRBJ2-1; D perhaps matches TRBD1 (5 bases). Trimming took 4 bases from V and 3 from J, leaving 7 bases between them. Germline V lookup: CDR1 SGHTA, CDR2 FQGNSA. The CDR3 length is 13 residues. In nucleotides, the CDR3 is TGTGCCAGCAGCTCCAGGGACTACAATGAGCAGTTCTTC. Translated, it gives CASSSRDYNEQFF.

This clone was seen a handful of times. This sequence joins TRBV3-1 (or the pseudogene TRBV3-2) and TRBJ2-7; D might be TRBD2 (6 bases). Trimming removed 1 base at V and 3 bases at J, with 19 bases between. The length of the CDR3 is 17 residues. Looked up from germline, CDR1 is LGHDT and CDR2 is YNNKEL (reference sequence). DNA of the CDR3: TGTGCCAGCAGCCAAGTTGGAGGCGGGATACGTTACTACGAGCAGTACTTC. Translation: CASSQVGGGIRYYEQYF.

A single count supports this clone. V usage is TRBV30 and J usage is TRBJ2-1, with D hard to call. Per germline, CDR1 GTSNPN and CDR2 SVGIG (reference sequence). This CDR3 is built from 11 residues. V was cut by 5 bases and J by 7 bases, with 9 bases left in between. DNA of the CDR3: TGTGCCTGGGATTTAGGAAATGAGCAGTTCTTC. Translated, it gives CAWDLGNEQFF.

This clone was observed a handful of times. The rearrangement links TRBV11-1 to TRBJ1-6; D perhaps matches TRBD1 (6 bases). Trimming cost V 6 bases and J 7 bases, with 16 bases left between them. Germline CDR1 reads SGHAT; CDR2 reads FQDESV (reference sequence). This CDR3 is 15 amino acids long. In nucleotides, the CDR3 is TGTGCCAGCAGTTCGCGGACAGAGGGGAATTCACCCCTCCACTTT. As protein: CASSSRTEGNSPLHF.

The chain joins TRBV7-9 to TRBJ2-5; D remains unclear. Germline CDR1 is SEHNR and CDR2 is FQNEAQ (reference sequence). The CDR3 runs to 12 residues. Trimming removed 0 bases at V and 5 bases at J, with 4 bases between. CDR3 DNA: TGTGCCAGCAGCTTAGCGGGGGAGACCCAGTACTTC. This translates into CASSLAGETQYF.